Given below is one T cell receptor beta chain in context. No antigen is known for it. One base away there is no much larger clone; base qualities are not given. This sample's treatment or condition label indicates: oral pan-JAK inhibitor, 5-10 mg twice daily. From alopecia areata patients, peripheral blood was collected along with lesional scalp punch biopsies. After PBMCs were isolated by density centrifugation and stained for CD3, CD4 and CD8, a FACSAria was used to sort CD4+ and CD8+ T cells. CDR1 and CDR2, per the germline V gene, are SGHTA and FQGNSA. The CDR3 runs 13 residues from the cysteine to the phenylalanine. Here the CDR3 DNA is all that survives: 39 bases in frame from base 1. The V and J ends are trimmed by 7 bases and 2 bases, leaving 12 bases between them. Libraries were constructed by the immunoSEQ multiplex PCR assay. RNA was extracted from all samples and reverse transcribed into cDNA as template for TCR sequencing. First-strand cDNA was synthesized using SuperScript III with a 2:1 mix of oligo-dT and random hexamers. Amplification bias was assessed with a synthetic immune receptor repertoire, and residual bias was removed computationally. For the original study's pipeline: Raw reads were preprocessed to remove errors, and CDR3 was defined by IMGT conventions from the conserved cysteine to phenylalanine. Clonality was computed by normalizing Shannon entropy by log2 of the number of productive unique TCRs and subtracting the result from 1. Scalp TCRbeta sequences were cross-referenced with sorted blood CD4 and CD8 repertoires so that the CD4 or CD8 identity of scalp clones could be inferred. TCRdb limited this immuneACCESS table to in-frame rearrangements with V and J called. A share of clones is missing; checked studies link under half to unresolved V genes, and the rest is unexplained. V and J calls and clone size are given by that table; D and trimming were obtained from the DNA. Counted in this sample were 93,000 or so clones; about nine tenths of them appeared once. The ten largest clones capture around 10% of the sample.

The record originates from a study of CD8+ T cells in alopecia areata (dated by TCRdb to 2017 to 2018). At the level of the whole study: Treated patients were enrolled in an open-label pilot trial of oral tofacitinib at 5 to 10 mg twice daily for moderate-to-severe alopecia areata. Tofacitinib was given for 6 to 18 months, followed by 6 months of follow-up off drug to assess delayed response and recurrence. In treated patients, disease severity was measured using the SALT score, which gives the percentage of scalp surface area affected. To study T cell clonal expansion in alopecia areata, the researchers applied high-throughput TCRbeta sequencing to both the C3H/HeJ mouse model and human patients. Scalp tissue and sorted CD4+ and CD8+ peripheral blood T cells from patchy and totalis/universalis alopecia areata patients and from healthy controls were covered by human TCRbeta sequencing. Biopsies were taken from tofacitinib-treated patients at baseline and at 4 and 24 weeks of treatment, and a later scalp biopsy was taken in several of the tofacitinib-treated patients. Scalp clonality was compared across normal scalp (n=4), patchy alopecia areata scalp (n=8), and alopecia totalis/universalis scalp (n=8). RNA was extracted with the PAXgene miRNA kit for fixed scalp, the miRNeasy kit for PBMCs, and the RNeasy kit for mouse skin. Amplification of TCRbeta CDR3 regions was done by immunoSEQ multiplex PCR using 35 Vbeta forward primers and 13 Jbeta reverse primers.

Beyond this particular receptor, the publication reports: Tofacitinib significantly decreased scalp clonality and the number of expanded CD8+ clones among the top 100 scalp clones. Higher clonality and more expanded CD8+ clones were observed in lesional scalp than in normal scalp, particularly in alopecia totalis/universalis, a finding suggestive of antigenic drive. During tofacitinib treatment, many expanded lesional clones remained in scalp and blood, and this persistence may partly explain relapse after treatment is stopped. Scalp TCR repertoire analysis is complicated because resident alphabeta T cells in normal human skin are also sequenced, whereas mouse skin is dominated by gammadelta T cells. Shared TCR sequences between patients were less evident than in mice, which may be partly attributable to HLA diversity in the patient population. The treated cohort was small, with a single nonresponder, so links between baseline CD8+ expansion and response need larger studies.

Here the chain combines TRBV7-2 and TRBJ2-7; the D gene could be TRBD1 or TRBD2, each one agreeing over 5 bases. The sequence came from a human donor with alopecia areata. Material: CD8+ T cells sorted from blood, obtained at approximately week 30, from a patient treated with tofacitinib. The CDR3 corresponds to CASNPGLPYEQYF. Read as DNA, the sequence is TGTGCCAGCAACCCGGGGCTGCCCTACGAGCAGTACTTC. The CDR3 plus the reference TRBV7-2 and TRBJ2-7 genes for the other parts give the full variable domain: GAGVSQSPSNKVTEKGKDVELRCDPISGHTALYWYRQSLGQGLEFLIYFQGNSAPDKSGLPSDRFSAERTGGSVSTLTIQRTQQEDSAVYLCASNPGLPYEQYFGPGTRLTVT.